This T cell receptor beta chain was documented in a study of esophageal squamous cell carcinoma under preoperative chemotherapy. Using its own MiXCR run on the PCR reads, TCRdb lists one record per CDR3 protein. Among approximately 15,000 distinct CDR3 sequences listed, 60% were seen once. A note on this clonotype: Its cognate antigen is unknown. This CDR3 is missing its conserved last phenylalanine or tryptophan, likely due to a read error. No DNA is shown, since the ends of the CDR3 on it are uncertain; the CDR3 is the one TCRdb lists.

Described time point: before preoperative PTX-NDP chemotherapy. Germline V CDR1 and CDR2: SGHVS, FNYEAQ. The CDR3 adds up to 15 amino acids, both ends counted. Findings of the study overall: Clonal contraction, more than amplification, hit abundant clones after paclitaxel-nedaplatin.

The chain is built from TRBV7-6 and TRBJ2-5; the D call of TRBD1 is as the table states it, not checked on the DNA. The receptor's source is a human donor with esophageal squamous cell carcinoma. The donor label of this sample is uncertain. This material was collected from a patient given preoperative chemotherapy. CDR3: CASSLSPSNQETRYS.